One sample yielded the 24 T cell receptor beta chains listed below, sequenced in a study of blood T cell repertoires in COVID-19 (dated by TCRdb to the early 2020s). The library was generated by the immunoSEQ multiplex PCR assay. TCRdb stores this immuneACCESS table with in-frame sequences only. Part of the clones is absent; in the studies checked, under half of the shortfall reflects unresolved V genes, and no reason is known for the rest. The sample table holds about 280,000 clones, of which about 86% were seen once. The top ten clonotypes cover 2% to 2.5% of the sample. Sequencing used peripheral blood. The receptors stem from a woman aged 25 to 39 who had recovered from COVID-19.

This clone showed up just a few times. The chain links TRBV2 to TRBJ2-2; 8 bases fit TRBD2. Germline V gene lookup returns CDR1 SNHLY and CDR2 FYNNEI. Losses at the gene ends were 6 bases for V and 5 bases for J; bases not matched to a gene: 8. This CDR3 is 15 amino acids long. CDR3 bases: TGTGCCAGCAGAGCCGGGACTAGTGAAACCGGGGAGCTGTTTTTT. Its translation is CASRAGTSETGELFF.

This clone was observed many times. The CDR3 region is CASSPGEGRKTEAFF. In DNA form, the CDR3 reads TGTGCCAGCAGCCCTGGTGAGGGAAGGAAGACTGAAGCTTTCTTT. The chain links TRBV7-9 to TRBJ1-1; D is unresolved. The CDR3 is 15 amino acids. Germline CDR1 reads SEHNR; CDR2 reads FQNEAQ (reference sequence). Trimming removed 5 bases at V and 5 bases at J, with 18 bases between.

This CDR3 reads CATSRDLFLTDYGYTF. In nucleotides, the CDR3 is TGTGCCACCAGCAGAGATCTTTTTCTTACAGACTATGGCTACACCTTC. The V and J genes are TRBV15 and TRBJ1-2; D unresolved. Per germline, CDR1 LNHNV and CDR2 YYDKDF (reference sequence). Trimming removed 0 bases at V and 3 bases at J, with 14 bases between. The CDR3 contains 16 residues.

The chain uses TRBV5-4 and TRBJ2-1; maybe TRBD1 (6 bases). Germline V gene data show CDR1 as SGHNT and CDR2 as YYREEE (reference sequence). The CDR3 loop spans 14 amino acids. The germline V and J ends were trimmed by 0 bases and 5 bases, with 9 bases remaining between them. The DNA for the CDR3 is TGTGCCAGCAGCTTGGATCGGACAGACAATGAGCAGTTCTTC. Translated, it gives CASSLDRTDNEQFF.

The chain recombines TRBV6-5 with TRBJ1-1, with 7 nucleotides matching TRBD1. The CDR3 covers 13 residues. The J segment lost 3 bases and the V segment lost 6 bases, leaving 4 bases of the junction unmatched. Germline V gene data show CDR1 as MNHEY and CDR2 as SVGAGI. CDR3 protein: CASRTTGYTEAFF. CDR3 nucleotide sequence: TGTGCCAGCAGAACGACAGGGTACACTGAAGCTTTCTTT.

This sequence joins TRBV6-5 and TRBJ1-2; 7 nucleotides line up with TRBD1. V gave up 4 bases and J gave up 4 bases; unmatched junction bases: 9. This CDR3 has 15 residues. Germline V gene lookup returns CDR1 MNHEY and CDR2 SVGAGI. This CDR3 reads CASSFLDRASYGYTF. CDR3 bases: TGTGCCAGCAGTTTCCTTGACAGGGCCTCCTATGGCTACACCTTC.

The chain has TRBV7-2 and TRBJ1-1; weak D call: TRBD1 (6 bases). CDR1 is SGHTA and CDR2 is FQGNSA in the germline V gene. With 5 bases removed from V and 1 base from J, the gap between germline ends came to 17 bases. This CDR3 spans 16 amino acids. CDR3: CASSENRVWENTEAFF. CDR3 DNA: TGTGCCAGCAGCGAAAACAGGGTATGGGAGAACACTGAAGCTTTCTTT.

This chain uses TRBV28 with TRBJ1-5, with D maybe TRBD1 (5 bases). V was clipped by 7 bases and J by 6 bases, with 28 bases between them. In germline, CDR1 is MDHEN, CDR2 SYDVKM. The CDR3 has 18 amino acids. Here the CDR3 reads CASKSGRYLDGLIQPQHF. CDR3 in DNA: TGTGCCAGCAAATCAGGGCGCTATTTGGATGGTTTGATTCAGCCCCAGCATTTT.

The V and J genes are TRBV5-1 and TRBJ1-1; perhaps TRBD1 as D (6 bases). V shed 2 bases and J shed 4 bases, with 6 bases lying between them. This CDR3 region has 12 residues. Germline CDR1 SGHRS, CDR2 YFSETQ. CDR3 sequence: CASSLQGTEAFF. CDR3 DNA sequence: TGCGCCAGCAGCTTACAGGGCACTGAAGCTTTCTTT.

The CDR3 is CASSLIGGAAEAFF. The CDR3 region has the DNA TGCGCCAGCAGCCTTATAGGGGGCGCGGCGGAAGCTTTCTTT. The gene calls are TRBV4-3 and TRBJ1-1; the match to TRBD1 covers 7 bases. Losses at the gene ends were 4 bases for V and 8 bases for J; bases not matched to a gene: 10. Germline V gives CDR1 LGHNA, CDR2 YSLEER. There are 14 residues in the CDR3.

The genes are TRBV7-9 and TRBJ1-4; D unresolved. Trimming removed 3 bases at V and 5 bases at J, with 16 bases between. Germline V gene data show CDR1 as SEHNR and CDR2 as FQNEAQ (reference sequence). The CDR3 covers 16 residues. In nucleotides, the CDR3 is TGTGCCAGCAGCTTGTATTCCTCTAGCAGGAATGAAAAACTGTTTTTT. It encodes CASSLYSSSRNEKLFF.

This CDR3 is CASSPTSGSGYEQYF. In nucleotides, the CDR3 is TGTGCCAGCAGCCCTACTAGCGGGAGTGGCTACGAGCAGTACTTC. The rearrangement joins TRBV11-2 to TRBJ2-7, with 11 bases that match TRBD2. Germline loops: CDR1 SGHAT, CDR2 FQNNGV. The CDR3 sequence is 15 residues long. The ends lost 5 bases at V and 3 bases at J; junction bases unmatched: 6.

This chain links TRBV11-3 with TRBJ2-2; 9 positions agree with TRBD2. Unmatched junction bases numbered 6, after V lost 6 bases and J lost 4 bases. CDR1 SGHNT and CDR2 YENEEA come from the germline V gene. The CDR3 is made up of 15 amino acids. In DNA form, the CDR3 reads TGTGCCAGCAGGAAGCGGGGGGCGCCCACCGGGGAGCTGTTTTTT. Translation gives CASRKRGAPTGELFF.

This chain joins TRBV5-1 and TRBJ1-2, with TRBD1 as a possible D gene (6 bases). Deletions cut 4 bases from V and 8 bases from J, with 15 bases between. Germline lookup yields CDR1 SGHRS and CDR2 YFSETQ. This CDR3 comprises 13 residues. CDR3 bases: TGCGCCAGCAGCACCTTGACAGGAACAGGCTACACCTTC. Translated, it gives CASSTLTGTGYTF. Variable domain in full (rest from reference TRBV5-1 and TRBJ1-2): KAGVTQTPRYLIKTRGQQVTLSCSPISGHRSVSWYQQTPGQGLQFLFEYFSETQRNKGNFPGRFSGRQFSNSRSEMNVSTLELGDSALYLCASSTLTGTGYTFGSGTRLTVV.

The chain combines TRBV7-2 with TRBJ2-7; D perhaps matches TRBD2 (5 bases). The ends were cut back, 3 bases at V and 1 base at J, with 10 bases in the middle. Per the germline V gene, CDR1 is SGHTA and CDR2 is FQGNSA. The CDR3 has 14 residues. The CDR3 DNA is TGTGCCAGCAGCTTGGACTCGTCATCCTACGAGCAGTACTTC. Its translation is CASSLDSSSYEQYF.

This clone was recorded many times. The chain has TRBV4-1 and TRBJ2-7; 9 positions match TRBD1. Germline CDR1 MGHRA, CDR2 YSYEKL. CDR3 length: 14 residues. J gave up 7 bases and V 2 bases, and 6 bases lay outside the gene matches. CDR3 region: CASSQRDRVIEQYF. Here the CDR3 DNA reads TGCGCCAGCAGCCAACGGGACAGGGTGATTGAGCAGTACTTC.

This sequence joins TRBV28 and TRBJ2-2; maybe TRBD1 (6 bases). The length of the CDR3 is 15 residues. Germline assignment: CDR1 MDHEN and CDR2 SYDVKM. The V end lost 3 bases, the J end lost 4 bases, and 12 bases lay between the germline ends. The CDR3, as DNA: TGTGCCAGCAGTTTCAGGGGACGGACCACCGGGGAGCTGTTTTTT. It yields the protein CASSFRGRTTGELFF.

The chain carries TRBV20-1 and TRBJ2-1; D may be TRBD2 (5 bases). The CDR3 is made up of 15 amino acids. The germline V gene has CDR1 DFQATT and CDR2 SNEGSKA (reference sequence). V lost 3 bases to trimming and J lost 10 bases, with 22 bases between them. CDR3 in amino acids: CSASRRGLRLREQFF. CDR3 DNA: TGCAGTGCTAGTCGTCGAGGACTCCGGCTGCGGGAGCAGTTCTTC.

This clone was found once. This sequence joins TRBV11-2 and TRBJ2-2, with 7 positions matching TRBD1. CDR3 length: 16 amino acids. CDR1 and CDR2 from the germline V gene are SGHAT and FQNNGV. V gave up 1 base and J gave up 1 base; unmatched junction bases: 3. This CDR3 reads CASSLGDSLNTGELFF. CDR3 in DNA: TGTGCCAGCAGCTTAGGGGACAGCCTGAACACCGGGGAGCTGTTTTTT.

DNA for the CDR3: TGTGCCAGTAGTATGGGGGGAGGTAGTGAGCAGTTCTTC. Translating it yields CASSMGGGSEQFF. The rearrangement joins TRBV19 to TRBJ2-1; possibly TRBD2 for D (6 bases). Germline assignment: CDR1 LNHDA and CDR2 SQIVND (reference sequence). The CDR3 runs 13 residues. The germline V and J ends were trimmed by 3 bases and 9 bases, with 12 bases remaining between them.

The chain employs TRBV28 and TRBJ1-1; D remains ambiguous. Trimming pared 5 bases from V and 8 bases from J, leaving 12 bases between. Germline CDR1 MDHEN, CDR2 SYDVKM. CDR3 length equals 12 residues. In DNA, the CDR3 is TGTGCCAGCAGTCGTTCTCCCCAGGAAGCTTTCTTT. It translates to CASSRSPQEAFF.

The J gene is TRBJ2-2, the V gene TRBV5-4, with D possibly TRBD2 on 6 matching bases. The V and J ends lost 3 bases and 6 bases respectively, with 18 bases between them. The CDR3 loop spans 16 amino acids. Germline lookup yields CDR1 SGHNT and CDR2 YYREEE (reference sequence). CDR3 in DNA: TGTGCCAGCAGCTCGAGCGGAGGGAACCGCCCCGGGGAGCTGTTTTTT. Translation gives CASSSSGGNRPGELFF.

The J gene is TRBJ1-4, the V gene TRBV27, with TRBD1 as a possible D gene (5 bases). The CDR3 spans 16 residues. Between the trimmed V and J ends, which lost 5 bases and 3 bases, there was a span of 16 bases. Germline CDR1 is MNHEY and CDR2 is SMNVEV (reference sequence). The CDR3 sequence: CASSPLLTGANEKLFF. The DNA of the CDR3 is TGTGCCAGCAGTCCACTATTGACGGGGGCTAATGAAAAACTGTTTTTT.

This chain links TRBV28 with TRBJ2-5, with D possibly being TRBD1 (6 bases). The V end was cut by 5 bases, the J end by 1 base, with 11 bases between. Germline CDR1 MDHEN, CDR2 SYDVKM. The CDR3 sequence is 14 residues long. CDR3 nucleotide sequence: TGTGCCAGCAGTCCCCCACAGGGCCAAGAGACCCAGTACTTC. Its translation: CASSPPQGQETQYF.